Listed here is a single T cell receptor (beta chain). The sample is drawn from a study of T cell responses to AZD1222 COVID-19 vaccine. The CDR3 runs to 12 residues. The V and J ends lost 3 bases and 2 bases respectively, with 5 bases between them. Per germline, CDR1 MDHEN and CDR2 SYDVKM. The repertoire was sequenced with immunoSEQ multiplex PCR; TCRdb's copy has only in-frame clones and lacks some. The sample records about 120,000 clones, 90% being singletons. The V and J genes are TRBV28 and TRBJ2-7, with D unclear. This clonotype was sampled from an adult in good health. This sample comprised peripheral blood, obtained on day 0 of AZD1222 vaccination. The CDR3 sequence: CASSFQAYEQYF. The CDR3 bases are TGTGCCAGCAGTTTCCAAGCCTACGAGCAGTACTTC.